Shown below are 23 T cell receptor beta chains from a single sample sequenced in a study of breast tumors, draining lymph nodes, adjacent tissues. Axillary draining lymph nodes of breast cancer patients supplied the node samples. TCRdb re-called the multiplex PCR reads through MiXCR, storing one row per CDR3 protein. The sample yields over 70,000 distinct CDR3 sequences, about 27% seen once. Sequenced material: axillary lymph node tissue. The receptors were gathered from a female donor with breast cancer. Some clones in this sample may be carry-over from other donors' samples.

This clonotype was recorded many times. This may stem from a read error, because a much larger clone lies one nucleotide away. The genes are TRBV20-1 and TRBJ2-1; D is undetermined. The CDR3 spans 12 residues. CDR1 and CDR2 (germline): DFQATT, SNEGSKA (reference sequence). The CDR3 protein is CSALSSYNEPFF. CDR3 in DNA: TGCAGTGCTTTGAGCTCCTACAATGAGCCGTTCTTC.

This clonotype was observed a single time. The rearrangement joins TRBV5-4 to TRBJ1-1; 7 nucleotides line up with TRBD1. The ends lost 1 base at V and 5 bases at J; junction bases unmatched: 8. Germline assignment: CDR1 SGHNT and CDR2 YYREEE (reference sequence). CDR3 length: 15 amino acids. CDR3: CASSLYKGARTEAFF. As DNA, the CDR3 is TGTGCCAGCAGCTTGTATAAGGGGGCTCGAACTGAAGCTTTCTTT.

This clonotype came up many times. The chain recombines TRBV6-2 or TRBV6-3 with TRBJ2-3; TRBD2 aligns across 12 bases. The CDR3 covers 16 residues. V lost 5 bases, J lost 7 bases, and 10 bases stayed unmatched. Germline V gives CDR1 MNHEY, CDR2 SVGEGT. The CDR3 here is CASSRRTSGERYTQYF. For the CDR3, the DNA is TGTGCCAGCAGTAGGAGGACTAGCGGGGAGAGGTATACGCAGTATTTT.

This clonotype was observed at least ten times. The V call is TRBV9, the J call TRBJ2-5, with 12 bases that match TRBD2. The CDR3 totals 15 residues. V trimming: 4 bases; J trimming: 7 bases; junction bases outside the gene matches: 8. The germline CDR1 and CDR2 sequences are SGDLS and YYNGEE. CDR3 DNA: TGTGCCAGCAGCTATCTAGCGGGAGGGCCGGGGACCCAGTACTTC. Amino acids: CASSYLAGGPGTQYF.

Concerning this clonotype: Being one base from a much bigger clone, this may be a read error. The CDR3 end shows no conserved phenylalanine or tryptophan, and so a read error is likely. The chain has TRBV24-1 and TRBJ2-2; TRBD1 matches at 8 bases. From germline, CDR1 is KGHDR and CDR2 SFDVKD. The CDR3 loop spans 14 amino acids. V shed 8 bases and J 2 bases; nucleotides not matched to a gene: 3. The CDR3: CATMAGGNTGELFS. The CDR3 nucleotides read TGTGCCACCATGGCAGGGGGCAACACCGGGGAGCTGTTTTCT.

This clonotype occurred many times. The rearrangement uses TRBV4-3 and TRBJ2-1, with D perhaps TRBD1 or TRBD2 (5 bases each). CDR1 and CDR2 (germline): LGHNA, YSLEER. The length of the CDR3 is 17 residues. Trimming took off 1 base at V and 0 bases at J, with 13 bases between the two ends. DNA of the CDR3: TGCGCCAGCAGCCAAGGTTACTCAGGGAGCTCCTACAATGAGCAGTTCTTC. Translation: CASSQGYSGSSYNEQFF.

Many counts were recorded for this clonotype. A read error is possible here, since a much larger clone lies one base away. It is likely a read error, because the conserved phenylalanine at the end of the CDR3 is missing. V and J are TRBV14 and TRBJ1-2, with no clear D. Germline lookup yields CDR1 SGHDN and CDR2 FVKESK. Trimming took off 5 bases at V and 7 bases at J, with 14 bases between the two ends. The CDR3 has 13 amino acids. CDR3 bases: TGTGCCAGCAGCGTAGGACGGACTACTGGCTACACCCTC. Protein: CASSVGRTTGYTL.

This clonotype appeared many times. Written as DNA, the CDR3 is TGTGCCAGCAGCCAAGATCCCCAAGACTCTGCTGAGTACACCTTC. Translating gives CASSQDPQDSAEYTF. This chain connects TRBV3-1 to TRBJ1-2; D is unresolved. Trimming cost V 0 bases and J 11 bases, with 19 bases left between them. This CDR3 comprises 15 residues. The germline V gene encodes CDR1 LGHDT and CDR2 YNNKEL (reference sequence). Combining the CDR3 with reference TRBV3-1 and TRBJ1-2 gives the whole variable domain DTAVSQTPKYLVTQMGNDKSIKCEQNLGHDTMYWYKQDSKKFLKIMFSYNNKELIINETVPNRFSPKSPDKAHLNLHINSLELGDSAVYFCASSQDPQDSAEYTFGSGTRLTVV.

Only one count was recorded for this clonotype. Germline is not matched at one junction end, which may reflect a read error. The chain is built from TRBV6-2 or TRBV6-3 and TRBJ2-7; tentatively, D is TRBD2 (6 bases). Germline CDR1 and CDR2: MNHEY and SVGEGT. The CDR3 sequence is 18 residues long. CDR3 DNA sequence: TGTGCCAGCAGTTACTCCCCACCTACGGGAGAAGACTCCTGCGAGCAGTACTTC. Residues: CASSYSPPTGEDSCEQYF.

The table lists this clonotype with a few counts. This chain uses TRBV15 with TRBJ2-7; 7 nucleotides match TRBD1. The germline V gene has CDR1 LNHNV and CDR2 YYDKDF (reference sequence). The CDR3 length is 14 residues. J gave up 3 bases and V 0 bases, and 2 bases lay outside the gene matches. This chain's CDR3 is CATSRDRGHYEQYF. Written as DNA, the CDR3 is TGTGCCACCAGCAGAGATAGGGGGCACTACGAGCAGTACTTC.

This clonotype was seen at least ten times. The chain links TRBV6-5 to TRBJ2-1; 9 bases agree with TRBD1. This CDR3 spans 16 amino acids. Losses at the gene ends were 2 bases for V and 8 bases for J; bases not matched to a gene: 10. The germline V gene has CDR1 MNHEY and CDR2 SVGAGI. The CDR3 loop is CASSYPPGTGYDEQFF. The CDR3 nucleotides read TGTGCCAGCAGTTACCCGCCCGGGACAGGGTACGATGAGCAGTTCTTC.

This clonotype was seen many times. V and J are TRBV29-1 and TRBJ2-5; possible D gene TRBD2, 6 bases. V was clipped by 7 bases and J by 2 bases, with 17 bases between them. The CDR3 runs to 14 residues. CDR1 SQVTM and CDR2 ANQGSEA come from the germline V gene. The DNA of the CDR3 is TGCAGCGCCGGGAAAACCGGGACTCAAGAGACCCAGTACTTC. This gives the protein CSAGKTGTQETQYF.

Remarks on this clonotype: With a much larger clone just one base away, this may be a read error. The chain combines TRBV11-2 with TRBJ2-7; possibly TRBD1 for D (5 bases). CDR1 SGHAT and CDR2 FQNNGV come from the germline V gene. The CDR3 is 13 amino acids. The CDR3 protein is CASRQGSSSEQYF. The CDR3 coding sequence is TGTGCCTCAAGGCAGGGTTCGTCCTCCGAGCAGTACTTC.

In regard to this clonotype: Germline is not matched at one junction end, which may reflect a read error. The DNA for the CDR3 is TGTGCCAGCAGTCTTAGCCGGACTGTAGCTTTCTTT. Amino acid sequence: CASSLSRTVAFF. The chain recombines TRBV5-6 with TRBJ1-4, with D unclear. Matching the DNA end better, TRBJ1-1 makes the J call doubtful. This CDR3 has 12 residues. Germline V gene data show CDR1 as SGHDT and CDR2 as YYEEEE.

The chain is built from TRBV12-3 or TRBV12-4 and TRBJ1-1; D is perhaps TRBD1 (5 bases). V dropped 5 bases and J dropped 8 bases, with 18 bases sitting between them. The CDR3 length is 14 residues. In nucleotides, the CDR3 is TGTGCCAGCAGTCCCGGACTCCTGAGGGGAGAAGCTTTCTTT. As protein: CASSPGLLRGEAFF.

CDR3: CASSLGDRGREEQYF. CDR3 nucleotides: TGCGCCAGCAGCTTGGGGGACAGGGGGCGTGAAGAGCAGTACTTC. The chain carries TRBV5-1 and TRBJ2-7, with 12 positions matching TRBD1. V lost 0 bases to trimming and J lost 7 bases; unmatched junction nucleotides: 5. The germline CDR1 and CDR2 sequences are SGHRS and YFSETQ. The CDR3 sequence is 15 residues long.

This clonotype came up many times. The V gene is TRBV27, the J gene TRBJ2-3; 7 nucleotides line up with TRBD2. Unmatched junction bases numbered 6, after V lost 3 bases and J lost 3 bases. Looked up from germline, CDR1 is MNHEY and CDR2 is SMNVEV (reference sequence). CDR3 length: 15 amino acids. The CDR3 nucleotides are TGTGCCAGCAGTTTTATGCTAGCGGTTACAGATACGCAGTATTTT. Amino acids: CASSFMLAVTDTQYF.

This clonotype has a count of ten or more. This may be a read error, as it is one base from a much larger clone. The chain is built from TRBV20-1 and TRBJ2-5; 9 bases are a match to TRBD1. The V gene end was trimmed by 3 bases and the J gene end by 7 bases; junction bases not matched to a gene: 9. Germline V gene lookup returns CDR1 DFQATT and CDR2 SNEGSKA (reference sequence). The CDR3 has 14 amino acids. The CDR3 loop is CSASIGQGKATQYF. The CDR3 region has the DNA TGCAGTGCTAGTATAGGACAGGGGAAAGCGACCCAGTACTTC.

This clonotype was seen many times. The chain uses TRBV19 and TRBJ2-3, with D possibly matching TRBD2 (7 bases). The CDR3 extends over 14 amino acids. CDR1 and CDR2 (germline): LNHDA, SQIVND (reference sequence). Trimming left V 5 bases short and J 1 base short, with 10 bases between. This CDR3 is CASSVGGGTDTQYF. The CDR3 nucleotides are TGTGCCAGTAGTGTAGGGGGGGGCACAGATACGCAGTATTTT.

Many counts were recorded for this clonotype. The rearrangement links TRBV12-3 or TRBV12-4 to TRBJ2-3, with D unclear. The CDR3 spans 13 residues. V lost 3 bases to trimming and J lost 3 bases, with 7 bases between them. The CDR3 region is CASSFLGTDTQYF. CDR3 nucleotides: TGTGCCAGCAGTTTTCTGGGGACAGATACGCAGTATTTT.

This clonotype is a singleton in its sample. The junction differs from germline at one of its ends, possibly a read error. V and J are TRBV9 and TRBJ2-3; tentative D call: TRBD2 (6 bases). Germline-derived CDR1 and CDR2 are SGDLS and YYNGEE. The CDR3 totals 17 residues. CDR3 sequence: CASSAGPIAERTDPQYF. The CDR3 DNA reads as TGTGCCAGCAGCGCTGGACCCATAGCGGAGCGCACAGATCCGCAGTATTTT.

There are many counts of this clonotype. CDR3 loop: CASSLWGDRDSRYGYTF. CDR3 nucleotides: TGTGCCAGCAGTTTATGGGGGGACCGAGACAGTCGTTATGGCTACACCTTC. The chain carries TRBV27 and TRBJ1-2, with D possibly matching TRBD1 (5 bases). This CDR3 has 17 residues. From germline, CDR1 is MNHEY and CDR2 SMNVEV (reference sequence). Trimming shortened V by 1 base and J by 5 bases, and 20 bases separated the two germline ends.

This clonotype was seen many times. The chain has TRBV4-1 and TRBJ1-2; weak D call: TRBD1 (5 bases). Germline CDR1 MGHRA, CDR2 YSYEKL. CDR3 length: 15 residues. Trimming pared 0 bases from V and 10 bases from J, leaving 18 bases between. The CDR3 loop is CASSQDQGLSSSYTF. The CDR3 nucleotides are TGCGCCAGCAGCCAAGATCAGGGCCTTTCTTCGTCCTACACCTTC.